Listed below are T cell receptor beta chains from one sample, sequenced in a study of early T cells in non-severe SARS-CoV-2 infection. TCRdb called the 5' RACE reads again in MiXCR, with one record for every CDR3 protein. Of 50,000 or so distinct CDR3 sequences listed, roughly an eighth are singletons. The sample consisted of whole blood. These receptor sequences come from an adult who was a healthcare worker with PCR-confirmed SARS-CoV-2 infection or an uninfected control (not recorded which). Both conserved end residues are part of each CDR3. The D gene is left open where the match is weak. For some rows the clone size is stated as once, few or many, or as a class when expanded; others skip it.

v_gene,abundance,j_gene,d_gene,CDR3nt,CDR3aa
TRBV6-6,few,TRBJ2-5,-,TGTGCCAGCAGCCTCCCGCGTCCCGTGCAAGAGACCCAGTACTTC,CASSLPRPVQETQYF
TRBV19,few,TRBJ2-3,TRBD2,TGTGCCAGTAGCGGACTAGCGGGAGCAACAGATACGCAGTATTTT,CASSGLAGATDTQYF
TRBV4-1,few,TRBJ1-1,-,TGCGCCAGCAGCCAAGGGACGGTTATGAACACTGAAGCTTTCTTT,CASSQGTVMNTEAFF
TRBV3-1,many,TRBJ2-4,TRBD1,TGTGCCAGCAGCCACAACGGACAGGGTAAAAACATTCAGTACTTC,CASSHNGQGKNIQYF
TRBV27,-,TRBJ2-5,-,TGTGCCAGCAGTTTCTTAGGCGGGGCAGGAGAGACCCAGTACTTC,CASSFLGGAGETQYF
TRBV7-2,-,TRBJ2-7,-,TGTGCCAGCAGCCTCCTAGGAGGGGAGAGTCCCGAGCAGTACTTC,CASSLLGGESPEQYF
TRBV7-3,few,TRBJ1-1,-,TGTGCCAGCAGCGTAATGCCAGGGGACACTGAAGCTTTCTTT,CASSVMPGDTEAFF
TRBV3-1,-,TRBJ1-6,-,TGTGCCAGCAGCTCCGGCGGGGGGCTTGGTTCACCCCTCCACTTT,CASSSGGGLGSPLHF
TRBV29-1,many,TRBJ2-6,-,TGCAGCGTTGATGTTAGCTCTGGGGCCAACGTCCTGACTTTC,CSVDVSSGANVLTF
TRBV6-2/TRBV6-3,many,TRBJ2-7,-,TGTGCCAGCAGTTCCTTGCCGACTAGGAGAGGGGCCGAGCAGTACTTC,CASSSLPTRRGAEQYF
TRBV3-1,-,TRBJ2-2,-,TGTGCCAGCAGCCGCGAACAGGGCACCGGGGAGCTGTTTTTT,CASSREQGTGELFF
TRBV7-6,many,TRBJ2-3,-,TGTGCCAGCAGCGGGGGGCTGACGCAGTATTTT,CASSGGLTQYF
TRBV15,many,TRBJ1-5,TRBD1,TGTGCCACCAGCAGAAAGGTGGCAGGGGGCCAACAGCCCCAGCATTTT,CATSRKVAGGQQPQHF
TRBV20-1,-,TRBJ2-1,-,TGCAGTGCTAGGTCCGGGGGCGAATATCGTGAGCAGTTCTTC,CSARSGGEYREQFF
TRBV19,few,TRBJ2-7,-,TGTGCCAGTAGTGCCCGGGCCAAATACGAGCAGTACTTC,CASSARAKYEQYF
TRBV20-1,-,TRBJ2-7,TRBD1,TGCAGTGCTAGGCCCGGGACAGGATTAAGCTACGAGCAGTACTTC,CSARPGTGLSYEQYF
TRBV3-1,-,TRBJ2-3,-,TGTGCCAGCAGCCAAGGATACTCGCCGGATACGCAGTATTTT,CASSQGYSPDTQYF
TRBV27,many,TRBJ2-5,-,TGTGCCAGCAGTTTTGGGCAGCAAGAGACCCAGTACTTC,CASSFGQQETQYF
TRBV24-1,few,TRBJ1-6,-,TGTGCCACCAGTGATTCCGGGCAGAATTCACCCCTCCACTTT,CATSDSGQNSPLHF
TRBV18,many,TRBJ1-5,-,TGTGCCAGCTCACCACAGGGTGACCAGCCCCAGCATTTT,CASSPQGDQPQHF
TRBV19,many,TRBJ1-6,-,TGTGCCAGTAGTTACGGATTCAGCTCCTATAATTCACCCCTCCACTTT,CASSYGFSSYNSPLHF
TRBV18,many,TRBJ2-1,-,TGTGCCAGCTCACCACCGAGTTACAATGAGCAGTTCTTC,CASSPPSYNEQFF
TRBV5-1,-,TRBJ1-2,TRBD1,TGCGCCAGCAGCCGGGAAACGGGACAGGGGTACGGCTACACCTTC,CASSRETGQGYGYTF